One and the same sample provided the 23 T cell receptor beta chains below, sequenced in a study of shared clonotypes between healthy human individuals. The data were produced by immunoSEQ multiplex PCR, yet TCRdb's version contains in-frame clones alone and is incomplete. This sample has about 1 million clones, with approximately 70% found just once. Sequenced input: memory CD4+ T cells sorted from blood. Subset given: CD45RA-negative fraction. The receptors come from a man between 18 and 35 years old in good health.

The rearrangement joins TRBV5-4 to TRBJ2-1; 14 positions match TRBD2. J lost 8 bases, V lost 0 bases, and 4 bases had no gene match. CDR1 and CDR2 (germline): SGHNT, YYREEE (reference sequence). This CDR3 is built from 16 residues. The CDR3: CASSLGGTSGRDEQFF. DNA of the CDR3: TGTGCCAGCAGCTTGGGTGGGACTAGCGGGAGAGATGAGCAGTTCTTC.

This rearrangement joins TRBV5-1 to TRBJ1-4; 11 bases are shared with TRBD1. CDR1 is SGHRS, CDR2 YFSETQ, per germline. The V gene end was trimmed by 3 bases and the J gene end by 5 bases; junction bases not matched to a gene: 15. The CDR3 is made up of 19 amino acids. CDR3 sequence: CASSSSNSGTGGINEKLFF. The CDR3 DNA reads TGCGCCAGCAGCTCGTCAAATTCCGGGACAGGGGGGATCAATGAAAAACTGTTTTTT.

This chain links TRBV7-2 with TRBJ2-6; D gene uncertain. CDR3 length: 18 residues. CDR1 and CDR2 from the germline V gene are SGHTA and FQGNSA. V was clipped by 2 bases and J by 2 bases, with 16 bases between them. The CDR3 protein is CASSLRASPGPGANVLTF. The CDR3 nucleotides are TGTGCCAGCAGCTTAAGGGCCTCTCCTGGGCCTGGGGCCAACGTCCTGACTTTC.

The gene calls are TRBV5-8 and TRBJ2-1; D ambiguous. CDR1 and CDR2 (germline): SGHTS, YDEGEE. V was trimmed by 3 bases and J by 1 base, leaving 11 bases between them. This CDR3 contains 15 residues. Here the CDR3 reads CASSSLGWSYNEQFF. For the CDR3, the DNA is TGTGCCAGCAGCTCCCTTGGGTGGTCCTACAATGAGCAGTTCTTC.

V and J are TRBV9 and TRBJ1-2, with D possibly being TRBD1 (6 bases). This CDR3 is built from 16 residues. Germline V gene lookup returns CDR1 SGDLS and CDR2 YYNGEE. V dropped 0 bases and J dropped 5 bases, with 17 bases sitting between them. In nucleotides, the CDR3 is TGTGCCAGCAGCGTAGAGCCGGGGGGCGACGGATATGGCTACACCTTC. Translated: CASSVEPGGDGYGYTF. The full variable domain, rest sourced from reference TRBV9 and TRBJ1-2, is DSGVTQTPKHLITATGQRVTLRCSPRSGDLSVYWYQQSLDQGLQFLIQYYNGEERAKGNILERFSAQQFPDLHSELNLSSLELGDSALYFCASSVEPGGDGYGYTFGSGTRLTVV.

The rearrangement uses TRBV7-9 and TRBJ1-3; the D is unclear. This CDR3 spans 14 amino acids. Germline V gene sequence: CDR1 SEHNR, CDR2 FQNEAQ (reference sequence). Trimming removed 5 bases at V and 9 bases at J, with 17 bases between. The DNA of the CDR3 is TGTGCCAGCAGCCGAGTCGGCGGGCCGGCCACCATATATTTT. This gives the protein CASSRVGGPATIYF.

The chain employs TRBV7-2 and TRBJ1-1; a possible D gene is TRBD1 (6 bases). Germline CDR1 is SGHTA and CDR2 is FQGNSA. Trimming took 0 bases from V and 4 from J, leaving 15 bases between them. This CDR3 is 16 amino acids long. The CDR3 sequence is CASSLARHLRGTEAFF. CDR3 coding DNA: TGTGCCAGCAGCTTAGCGCGGCACCTCAGGGGCACTGAAGCTTTCTTT.

The chain uses TRBV14 and TRBJ1-1, with a possible D match to TRBD1 (5 bases). V shed 1 base and J shed 2 bases, with 11 bases lying between them. This CDR3 is built from 15 residues. The germline CDR1 and CDR2 sequences are SGHDN and FVKESK. CDR3 amino acids: CASSQVRGANTEAFF. For the CDR3, the DNA is TGTGCCAGCAGCCAAGTTCGTGGGGCTAACACTGAAGCTTTCTTT.

The chain links TRBV5-1 to TRBJ2-5, with TRBD1 matching 7 bases. The V gene's germline CDR1 is SGHRS and CDR2 YFSETQ. J gave up 2 bases and V 4 bases, and 8 bases lay outside the gene matches. CDR3 length: 15 amino acids. The CDR3 region is CASSPILGQQETQYF. As DNA, the CDR3 is TGCGCCAGCAGCCCAATCTTGGGACAGCAAGAGACCCAGTACTTC.

This clone appeared a single time. The chain recombines TRBV7-9 with TRBJ2-5; TRBD2 matches at 12 bases. V lost 5 bases, J lost 4 bases, and 8 bases stayed unmatched. CDR3 length equals 16 residues. Germline-derived CDR1 and CDR2 are SEHNR and FQNEAQ (reference sequence). The CDR3 is CASSIILAGGGETQYF. In DNA, the CDR3 is TGTGCCAGCAGCATAATACTAGCGGGGGGAGGAGAGACCCAGTACTTC.

This clone has a single count. The V gene is TRBV5-1, the J gene TRBJ2-1; D unresolved. There are 15 residues in the CDR3. Germline V gene sequence: CDR1 SGHRS, CDR2 YFSETQ. Trimming cost V 0 bases and J 5 bases, with 12 bases left between them. CDR3 DNA: TGCGCCAGCAGCTTGGGGGATCGAGGTAACAATGAGCAGTTCTTC. Its translation: CASSLGDRGNNEQFF. Variable domain in full (rest from reference TRBV5-1 and TRBJ2-1): KAGVTQTPRYLIKTRGQQVTLSCSPISGHRSVSWYQQTPGQGLQFLFEYFSETQRNKGNFPGRFSGRQFSNSRSEMNVSTLELGDSALYLCASSLGDRGNNEQFFGPGTRLTVL.

The J gene is TRBJ1-5, the V gene TRBV6-1; no clear D gene. The CDR3 has 14 residues. CDR1 and CDR2 from the germline V gene are MNHNS and SASEGT. Trimming removed 3 bases from V and 4 bases from J, with 10 bases in between. The CDR3 DNA is TGTGCCAGCAGTGAGTTGACGGTTAATCAGCCCCAGCATTTT. Translation: CASSELTVNQPQHF.

The chain recombines TRBV5-1 with TRBJ2-5, with 7 bases lining up with TRBD1. Germline V gene lookup returns CDR1 SGHRS and CDR2 YFSETQ. The CDR3 is 14 amino acids. J gave up 5 bases and V 7 bases, and 11 bases lay outside the gene matches. CDR3 residues: CASGRGGAEETQYF. Here the CDR3 DNA reads TGCGCCAGCGGTCGAGGGGGCGCGGAGGAGACCCAGTACTTC.

The J gene is TRBJ2-7, the V gene TRBV2, with TRBD2 as a possible D gene (5 bases). CDR3 length equals 12 residues. Germline CDR1 SNHLY, CDR2 FYNNEI. The V end lost 6 bases, the J end lost 6 bases, and 12 bases lay between the germline ends. The DNA of the CDR3 is TGTGCCAGCAGAACGGGGTTTACCGAGCAGTACTTC. This codes for CASRTGFTEQYF. Based on the CDR3 plus reference TRBV2 and TRBJ2-7, the full variable domain is EPEVTQTPSHQVTQMGQEVILRCVPISNHLYFYWYRQILGQKVEFLVSFYNNEISEKSEIFDDQFSVERPDGSNFTLKIRSTKLEDSAMYFCASRTGFTEQYFGPGTRLTVT.

The chain couples TRBV29-1 to TRBJ1-2; D call uncertain. From germline, CDR1 is SQVTM and CDR2 ANQGSEA. V was pared by 1 base and J by 2 bases, with 2 bases between. The CDR3 spans 11 residues. The CDR3 protein is CSVEGNYGYTF. CDR3 bases: TGCAGCGTTGAAGGGAACTATGGCTACACCTTC.

V and J are TRBV7-2 and TRBJ2-1, with TRBD2 matching 8 bases. V lost 1 base and J lost 5; bases outside the gene matches: 4. CDR3 length: 15 amino acids. In germline, CDR1 is SGHTA, CDR2 FQGNSA. This chain's CDR3 is CASSLEPAGDNEQFF. CDR3 nucleotides: TGTGCCAGCAGCTTAGAACCAGCGGGGGACAATGAGCAGTTCTTC.

The J gene is TRBJ1-5, the V gene TRBV6-1, with a tentative D call TRBD1 (5 bases). Germline V gene lookup returns CDR1 MNHNS and CDR2 SASEGT. The CDR3 length is 14 residues. V was cut by 3 bases and J by 6 bases, with 12 bases left in between. CDR3 sequence (DNA): TGTGCCAGCAGTGAGGGGCAGAGAAGTCAGCCCCAGCATTTT. The encoded protein is CASSEGQRSQPQHF.

The rearrangement uses TRBV5-1 and TRBJ2-7, with 14 bases matching TRBD2. Germline V gives CDR1 SGHRS, CDR2 YFSETQ. CDR3 length equals 17 residues. Trimming removed 9 bases from V and 0 bases from J; junction bases left unmatched: 11. Here the CDR3 reads CATAPGTSGSSSYEQYF. The CDR3 DNA reads TGCGCCACGGCCCCGGGGACTAGCGGGAGTAGCTCCTACGAGCAGTACTTC.

The J gene is TRBJ2-5, the V gene TRBV29-1; D is perhaps TRBD2 (5 bases). The CDR3 runs to 14 residues. Germline V CDR1 and CDR2: SQVTM, ANQGSEA. Trimming shortened V by 1 base and J by 11 bases, and 20 bases separated the two germline ends. CDR3 coding DNA: TGCAGCGTTGAAGGGCAGAACGGGAATGGGGAGCAGTACTTC. Translation: CSVEGQNGNGEQYF.

This clone turned up a few times. CDR3 region: CSVARLTEAFF. CDR3 in DNA: TGCAGCGTTGCACGGTTAACTGAAGCTTTCTTT. This chain uses TRBV29-1 with TRBJ1-1; D gene ambiguous. V lost 4 bases and J lost 5, with 8 bases in between. This CDR3 has 11 residues. Germline CDR1 SQVTM, CDR2 ANQGSEA.

Here the CDR3 DNA reads TGTGCCAGCAGCCTAAATGGAGGGAACTCCTACGAGCAGTACTTC. Its protein product is CASSLNGGNSYEQYF. The chain couples TRBV7-3 to TRBJ2-7; a weak D match, TRBD2 (6 bases). The V end was cut by 5 bases, the J end by 0 bases, with 14 bases between. Germline CDR1 reads SGHTA; CDR2 reads FQGTGA. The CDR3 sequence is 15 residues long.

As for this clone: The same CDR3 also results from other DNA sequences found in this sample. This chain joins TRBV28 and TRBJ1-3, with a weak D call TRBD1 (6 bases). From germline, CDR1 is MDHEN and CDR2 SYDVKM. Trimming removed 7 bases at V and 1 base at J, with 11 bases between. The CDR3 spans 14 residues. In nucleotides, the CDR3 is TGTGCCAGCACCATAACAGGGTCTGGAAACACCATATATTTT. Residues: CASTITGSGNTIYF.

The chain joins TRBV6-1 to TRBJ2-5; D not certain. Germline CDR1 reads MNHNS; CDR2 reads SASEGT. CDR3 size: 15 residues. Deletions cut 6 bases from V and 2 bases from J, with 16 bases between. The CDR3 region has the DNA TGTGCCAGCAGCCAAACATCAACCTTACAAGAGACCCAGTACTTC. Translation gives CASSQTSTLQETQYF.